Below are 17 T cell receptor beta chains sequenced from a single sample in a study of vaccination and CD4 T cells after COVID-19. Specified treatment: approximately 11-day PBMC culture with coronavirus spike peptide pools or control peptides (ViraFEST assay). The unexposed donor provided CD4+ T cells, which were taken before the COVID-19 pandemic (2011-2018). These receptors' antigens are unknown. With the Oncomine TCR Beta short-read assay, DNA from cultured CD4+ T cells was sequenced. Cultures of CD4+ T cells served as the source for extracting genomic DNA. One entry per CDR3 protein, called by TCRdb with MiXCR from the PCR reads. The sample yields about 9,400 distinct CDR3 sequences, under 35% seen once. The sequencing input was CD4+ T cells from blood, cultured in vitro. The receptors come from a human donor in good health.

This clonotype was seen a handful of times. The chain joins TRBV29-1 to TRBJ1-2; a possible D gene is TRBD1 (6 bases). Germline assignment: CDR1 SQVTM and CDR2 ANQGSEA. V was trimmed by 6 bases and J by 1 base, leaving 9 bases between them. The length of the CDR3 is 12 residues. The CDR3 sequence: CSVDRLNYGYTF. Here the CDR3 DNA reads TGCAGCGTCGACAGGCTTAACTATGGCTACACCTTC.

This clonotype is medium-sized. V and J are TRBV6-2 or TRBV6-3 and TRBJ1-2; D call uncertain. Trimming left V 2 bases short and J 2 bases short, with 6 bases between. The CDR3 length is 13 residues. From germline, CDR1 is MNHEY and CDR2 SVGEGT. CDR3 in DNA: TGTGCCAGCAGTTACGGGCGGAACTATGGCTACACCTTC. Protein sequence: CASSYGRNYGYTF.

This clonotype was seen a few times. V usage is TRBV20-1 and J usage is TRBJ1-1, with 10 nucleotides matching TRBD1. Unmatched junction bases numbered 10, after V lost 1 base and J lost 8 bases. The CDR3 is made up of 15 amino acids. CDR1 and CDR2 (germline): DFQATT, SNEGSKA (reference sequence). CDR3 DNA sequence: TGCAGTGCTAGAGGAAGACAGGGGGCGCGGGAAGAAGCTTTCTTT. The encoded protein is CSARGRQGAREEAFF.

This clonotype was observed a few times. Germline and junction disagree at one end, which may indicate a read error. This CDR3 is CSARGQANTGELFF. The CDR3 nucleotides read TGCAGTGCCAGAGGGCAGGCGAACACCGGGGAGCTGTTTTTT. V gene TRBV20-1 combines with J gene TRBJ2-2; perhaps TRBD2 as D (5 bases). The CDR3 runs 14 residues. Looked up from germline, CDR1 is DFQATT and CDR2 is SNEGSKA (reference sequence).

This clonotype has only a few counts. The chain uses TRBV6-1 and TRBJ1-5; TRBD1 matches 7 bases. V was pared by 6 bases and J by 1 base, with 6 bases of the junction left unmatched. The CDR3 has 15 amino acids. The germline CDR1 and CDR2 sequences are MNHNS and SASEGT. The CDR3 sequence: CASSRQGGSNQPQHF. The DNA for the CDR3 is TGTGCCAGCAGCCGACAGGGTGGCAGCAATCAGCCCCAGCATTTT.

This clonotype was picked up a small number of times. Here the CDR3 reads CATSDITGYAFF. CDR3 in DNA: TGTGCCACCAGTGATATCACAGGGTATGCTTTCTTT. The rearrangement links TRBV24-1 to TRBJ1-1; TRBD1 might be the D (6 bases). CDR1 is KGHDR and CDR2 is SFDVKD in the germline V gene. The ends were cut back, 3 bases at V and 11 bases at J, with 12 bases in the middle. This CDR3 spans 12 amino acids.

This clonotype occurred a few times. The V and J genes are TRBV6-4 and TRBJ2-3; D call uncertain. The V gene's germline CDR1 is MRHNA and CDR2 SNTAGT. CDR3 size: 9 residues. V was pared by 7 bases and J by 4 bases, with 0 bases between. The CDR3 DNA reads TGTGCCAGCACAGATACGCAGTATTTT. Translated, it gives CASTDTQYF.

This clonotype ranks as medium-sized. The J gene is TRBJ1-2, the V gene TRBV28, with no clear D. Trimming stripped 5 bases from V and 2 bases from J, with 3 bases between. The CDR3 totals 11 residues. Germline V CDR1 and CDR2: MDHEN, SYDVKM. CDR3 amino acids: CASSLNYGYTF. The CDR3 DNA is TGTGCCAGCAGTCTCAACTATGGCTACACCTTC.

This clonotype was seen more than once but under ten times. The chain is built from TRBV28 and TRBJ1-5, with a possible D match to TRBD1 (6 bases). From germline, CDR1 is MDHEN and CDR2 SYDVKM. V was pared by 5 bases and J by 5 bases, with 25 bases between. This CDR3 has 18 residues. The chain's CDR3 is CASSIPSYRVRYDQPQHF. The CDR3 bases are TGTGCCAGCAGTATACCGTCCTACAGGGTTCGGTATGATCAGCCCCAGCATTTT.

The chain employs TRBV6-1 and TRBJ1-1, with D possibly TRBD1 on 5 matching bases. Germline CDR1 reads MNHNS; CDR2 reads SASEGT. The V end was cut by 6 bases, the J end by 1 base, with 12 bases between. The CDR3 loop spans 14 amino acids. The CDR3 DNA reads TGTGCCAGCAGGGAGGGACGGGAGAACACTGAAGCTTTCTTT. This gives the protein CASREGRENTEAFF.

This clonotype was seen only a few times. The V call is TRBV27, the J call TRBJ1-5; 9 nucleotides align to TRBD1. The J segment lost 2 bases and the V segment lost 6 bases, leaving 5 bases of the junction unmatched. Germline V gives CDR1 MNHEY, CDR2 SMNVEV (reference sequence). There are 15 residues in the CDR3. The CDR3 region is CASRPTGGRNQPQHF. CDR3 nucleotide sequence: TGTGCCAGCAGGCCTACAGGGGGCCGCAATCAGCCCCAGCATTTT.

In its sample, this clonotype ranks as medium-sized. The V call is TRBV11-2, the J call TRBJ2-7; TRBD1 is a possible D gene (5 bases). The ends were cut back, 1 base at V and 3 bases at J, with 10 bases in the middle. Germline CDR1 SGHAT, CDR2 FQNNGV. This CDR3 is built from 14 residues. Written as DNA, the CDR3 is TGTGCCAGCAGCTTAGGACAGTACGACTACGAGCAGTACTTC. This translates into CASSLGQYDYEQYF.

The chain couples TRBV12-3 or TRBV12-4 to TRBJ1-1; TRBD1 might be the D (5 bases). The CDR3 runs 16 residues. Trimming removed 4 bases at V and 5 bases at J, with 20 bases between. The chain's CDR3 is CASSSYRQFVGTEAFF. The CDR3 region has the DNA TGTGCCAGCAGTTCCTATAGACAGTTTGTCGGGACTGAAGCTTTCTTT.

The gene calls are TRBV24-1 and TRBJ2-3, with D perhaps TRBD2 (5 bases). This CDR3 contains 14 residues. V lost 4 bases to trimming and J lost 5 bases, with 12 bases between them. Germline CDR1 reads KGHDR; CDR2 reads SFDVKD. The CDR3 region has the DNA TGTGCCACCAGTGACAGGACTTCGCAAGATACGCAGTATTTT. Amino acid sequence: CATSDRTSQDTQYF.

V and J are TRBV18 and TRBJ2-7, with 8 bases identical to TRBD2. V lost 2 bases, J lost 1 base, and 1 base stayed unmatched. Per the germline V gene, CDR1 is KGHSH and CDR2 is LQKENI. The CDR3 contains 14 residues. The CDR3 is CASSPRLASYEQYF. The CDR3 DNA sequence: TGTGCCAGCTCACCAAGACTAGCGTCCTACGAGCAGTACTTC.

As DNA, the CDR3 is TGTGCCCCGGAAGGGAGGTACGAGCAGTACTTC. Residues: CAPEGRYEQYF. V and J are TRBV30 and TRBJ2-7; D may be TRBD2 (6 bases). The CDR3 has 11 residues. Trimming stripped 8 bases from V and 4 bases from J, with 12 bases between. Germline lookup yields CDR1 GTSNPN and CDR2 SVGIG (reference sequence). The full variable domain, rest sourced from reference TRBV30 and TRBJ2-7, is SQTIHQWPATLVQPVGSPLSLECTVEGTSNPNLYWYRQAAGRGLQLLFYSVGIGQISSEVPQNLSASRPQDRQFILSSKKLLLSDSGFYLCAPEGRYEQYFGPGTRLTVT.

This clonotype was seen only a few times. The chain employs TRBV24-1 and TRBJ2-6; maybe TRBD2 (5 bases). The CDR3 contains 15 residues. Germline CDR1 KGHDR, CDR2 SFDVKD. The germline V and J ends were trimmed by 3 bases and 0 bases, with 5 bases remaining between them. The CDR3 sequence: CATSDGSSGANVLTF. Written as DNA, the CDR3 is TGTGCCACCAGTGATGGGAGCTCTGGGGCCAACGTCCTGACTTTC.